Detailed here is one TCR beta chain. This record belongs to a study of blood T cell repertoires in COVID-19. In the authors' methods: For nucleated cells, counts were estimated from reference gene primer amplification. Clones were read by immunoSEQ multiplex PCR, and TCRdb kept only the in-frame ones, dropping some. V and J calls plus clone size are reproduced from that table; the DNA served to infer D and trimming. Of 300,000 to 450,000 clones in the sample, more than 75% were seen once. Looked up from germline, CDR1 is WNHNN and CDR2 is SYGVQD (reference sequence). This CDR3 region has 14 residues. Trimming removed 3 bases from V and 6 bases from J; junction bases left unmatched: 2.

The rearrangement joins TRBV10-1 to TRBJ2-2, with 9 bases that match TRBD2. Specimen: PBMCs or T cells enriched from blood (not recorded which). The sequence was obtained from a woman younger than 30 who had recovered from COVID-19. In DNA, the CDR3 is TGCGCCAGCAGTGAAGGCGGGGGGGCCGGGGAGCTGTTTTTT. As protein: CASSEGGGAGELFF.